This TCR beta chain comes out of a study of T cells after yellow fever vaccination (dated by TCRdb to between 2017 and 2020). For the study in its entirety: The SMART-Seq v4 Ultra Low Input RNA kit was used to prepare libraries from fractions with low cell numbers. Blood was drawn at multiple timepoints before and after primary and secondary immunization, with bulk PBMC replicates and cell subsets isolated. Two healthy male donors made up the cohort, one aged 18 to 29 years and the other aged 30 to 40 years. Bulk TCR alpha and beta repertoires were sequenced longitudinally to track T-cell clones before and after primary and booster YFV17D yellow fever vaccination. Study-wide conclusions, independent of this receptor: Computational filtering was needed because FACS-sorted repertoires could contain abundant contaminating clonotypes from the bulk population. Because the study included only a couple of donors, the extent to which the findings can be generalized is limited. Most clones expanded after primary vaccination were re-detected after the booster (just under 97% of CD4 and roughly 85% of CD8), suggesting broad memory maintenance. The secondary T-cell response was weaker than the primary response but faster, peaking on day 5 instead of day 15. A small share of clonotypes was detected in both CD4 and CD8 compartments, with the overlap likely arising from convergent recombination.

The sample's treatment or condition label, in plain terms: live attenuated yellow fever vaccine strain. PBMCs were isolated from peripheral blood using a standard Ficoll-Paque protocol. Dynabeads CD4 and CD8 positive selection kits were used to isolate CD4 and CD8 T-cell fractions. RNA was extracted with TriZol from bulk PBMCs, CD4 and CD8 fractions, and dextramer-positive and dextramer-negative fractions. Taken from the germline V gene, the CDR1 and CDR2 loops are LGHNT and FRNRAP. Trimming costs V 3 bases and J 4 bases, and their ends lie 4 bases apart. The CDR3 contains 12 residues, cysteine and phenylalanine counted. Only the CDR3 region is kept as DNA, spanning 36 bases read in frame from base 1. This clonotype occurred many times. It lacks a known antigen. One base away there is no much larger clone; base qualities are not given. Data came from an Illumina NovaSeq 6000. TCR cDNA was synthesized by 5'RACE template switching, which introduced a universal primer site and unique molecular identifiers. Priming of cDNA synthesis was performed from both the TCR alpha and TCR beta constant segments. Two PCR steps were used to amplify libraries, with sample barcodes and sequencing adapters being added in the second step. Libraries were sequenced on Illumina HiSeq 2500 (2x100 bp) or NovaSeq (2x150 bp). Regarding the original processing steps: Demultiplexing of reads and collapsing into UMI consensus sequences were performed with MIGEC, and V(D)J alignment was carried out with MiXCR. Vaccine-responding clonotypes were identified with edgeR using replicate PBMC samples, with FDR below 0.01 and a log2 fold change above 5 up to day 15 being required. Each bulk clonotype received a CD4 or CD8 identity based on whether the sequenced CD4 or CD8 repertoire contained that clonotype at higher abundance. TCRdb passed the public sequencing reads through fastp at Q25 and MiXCR, retaining productive beta sequences. Rows matching on CDR3 protein sequence are summarized as one entry with the most common DNA and genes. TCRdb, not the original authors, processed these V and J calls. The table for this sample lists hundreds of thousands of distinct CDR3 sequences; around 12% of them were counted only once. The ten biggest clones cover around 3% of the sample.

This TCR came from a man aged 18 to 29 who received the YFV17D yellow fever vaccine. The source material was CD4+ T cells sorted from PBMCs, sampled 15 days after the yellow fever booster vaccination. The sequence joins TRBV12-5 to TRBJ2-1, with no confidently assigned D gene. The bases read TGTGCTAGTGGTTTCGGGTACAATGAGCAGTTCTTC. It translates to CASGFGYNEQFF.